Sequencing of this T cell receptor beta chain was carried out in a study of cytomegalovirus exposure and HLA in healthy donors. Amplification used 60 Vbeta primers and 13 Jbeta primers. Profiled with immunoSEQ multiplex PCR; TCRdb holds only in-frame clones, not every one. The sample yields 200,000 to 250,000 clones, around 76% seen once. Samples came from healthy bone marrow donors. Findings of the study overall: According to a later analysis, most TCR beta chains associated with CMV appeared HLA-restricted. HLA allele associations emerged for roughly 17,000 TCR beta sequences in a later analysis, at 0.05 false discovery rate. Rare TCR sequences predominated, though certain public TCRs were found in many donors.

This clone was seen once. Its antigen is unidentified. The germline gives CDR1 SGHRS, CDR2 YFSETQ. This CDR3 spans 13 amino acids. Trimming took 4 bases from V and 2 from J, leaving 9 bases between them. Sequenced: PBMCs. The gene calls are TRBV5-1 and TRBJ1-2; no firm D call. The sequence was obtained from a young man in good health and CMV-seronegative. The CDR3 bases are TGCGCCAGCAGCCGGGGAATAAACTATGGCTACACCTTC. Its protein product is CASSRGINYGYTF.